Below, one T cell receptor (beta chain) is given with its context. Its specificity is unknown. This entry is derived from a study of blood T cells in healthy people across ages. Study results and limitations: Diversity estimated from one million T cells was considered an underestimate.

A sample-barcoded 5' primer and a J-beta primer mix were used in a second PCR of roughly 6 to 11 cycles. CDR3-containing paired-end reads numbering at least 2.5 million came from each sample. TCRdb used MiXCR to reprocess the 5' RACE reads, holding one entry per CDR3 protein. This table has more than 1.4 million distinct CDR3 sequences, roughly 45% appearing once. The amount of total RNA extracted per sample was at least 6 micrograms. The CDR3 consists of 15 residues. V lost 2 bases and J lost 2, with 12 bases in between. Germline V gives CDR1 MGHRA, CDR2 YSYEKL. The source is a woman between 18 and 30 years old in good health. The V gene is TRBV4-1, the J gene TRBJ2-5, with a weak D call TRBD1 (5 bases). What was sequenced was blood. CDR3 amino acids: CASSQPETEQETQYF. The DNA for the CDR3 is TGCGCCAGCAGCCAACCCGAGACAGAACAAGAGACCCAGTACTTC.